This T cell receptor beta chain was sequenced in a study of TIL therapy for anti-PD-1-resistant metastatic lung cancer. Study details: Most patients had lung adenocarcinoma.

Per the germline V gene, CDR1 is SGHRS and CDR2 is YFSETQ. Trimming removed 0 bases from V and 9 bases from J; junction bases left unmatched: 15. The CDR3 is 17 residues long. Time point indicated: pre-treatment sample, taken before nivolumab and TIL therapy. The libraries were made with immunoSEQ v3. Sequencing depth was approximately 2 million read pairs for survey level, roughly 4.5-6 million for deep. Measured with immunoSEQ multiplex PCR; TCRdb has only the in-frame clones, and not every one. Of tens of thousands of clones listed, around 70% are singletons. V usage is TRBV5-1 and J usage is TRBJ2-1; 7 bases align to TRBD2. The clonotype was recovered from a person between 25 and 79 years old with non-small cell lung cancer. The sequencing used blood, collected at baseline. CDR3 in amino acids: CASSLGSGGGGDGEQFF. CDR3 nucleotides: TGCGCCAGCAGCTTGGGTTCGGGAGGCGGGGGAGACGGTGAGCAGTTCTTC.